Listed below are T cell receptor beta chains from one sample, sequenced in a study of CD8 T cells in ankylosing spondylitis. TCRdb passed the 5' RACE reads through MiXCR, listing each CDR3 protein once. Altogether roughly 440,000 distinct CDR3 sequences are present, 17% being singletons, with the ten largest covering approximately 0.97%. The specimen sequenced was blood, either unsorted or a sorted T cell fraction (not recorded which). These receptors all stem from a male donor with ankylosing spondylitis. Both conserved end residues are part of each CDR3. A D gene is named only where the DNA matches it firmly. Not every row has a clone size; where given, it reads once, few, many or a size class.

CDR3aa: CASSRDSANTGELFF; CDR3nt: TGCGCCAGCAGCCGTGACAGTGCGAACACCGGGGAGCTGTTTTTT; d_gene: -; abundance: few; v_gene: TRBV5-1; j_gene: TRBJ2-2
CDR3aa: CASSLRGTENEKLFF; CDR3nt: TGTGCCAGCAGCTTAAGGGGGACAGAGAATGAAAAACTGTTTTTT; d_gene: TRBD1; abundance: -; v_gene: TRBV7-9; j_gene: TRBJ1-4
CDR3aa: CASSYSGGGEKLFF; CDR3nt: TGTGCCAGCAGTTACTCAGGGGGCGGTGAAAAACTGTTTTTT; d_gene: TRBD1; abundance: -; v_gene: TRBV6-5; j_gene: TRBJ1-4
CDR3aa: CASRGDREAFF; CDR3nt: TGTGCCAGCAGGGGGGACAGGGAAGCTTTCTTT; d_gene: TRBD1; abundance: few; v_gene: TRBV2; j_gene: TRBJ1-1
CDR3aa: CASSLIGYLNRAGELFF; CDR3nt: TGTGCCAGCAGCTTAATAGGATACCTAAACCGAGCCGGGGAGCTGTTTTTT; d_gene: -; abundance: -; v_gene: TRBV11-2; j_gene: TRBJ2-2
CDR3aa: CSASPSAYGYTF; CDR3nt: TGCAGTGCTAGCCCGAGCGCGTATGGCTACACCTTC; d_gene: -; abundance: -; v_gene: TRBV20-1; j_gene: TRBJ1-2
CDR3aa: CSASKVPKAGLQETQYF; CDR3nt: TGCAGTGCTAGTAAGGTCCCCAAAGCGGGCCTCCAAGAGACCCAGTACTTC; d_gene: -; abundance: -; v_gene: TRBV20-1; j_gene: TRBJ2-5
CDR3aa: CASEGTGGAEQYF; CDR3nt: TGTGCCAGTGAGGGGACAGGGGGCGCCGAGCAGTACTTC; d_gene: TRBD1; abundance: -; v_gene: TRBV6-1; j_gene: TRBJ2-7
CDR3aa: CTSSPLWRPSTDTQYF; CDR3nt: TGCACCAGCAGCCCTCTTTGGCGGCCTAGCACAGATACGCAGTATTTT; d_gene: -; abundance: few; v_gene: TRBV1; j_gene: TRBJ2-3
CDR3aa: CASTRTGGQETQYF; CDR3nt: TGTGCCAGCACCCGAACAGGGGGCCAAGAGACCCAGTACTTC; d_gene: TRBD1; abundance: many; v_gene: TRBV12-3/TRBV12-4; j_gene: TRBJ2-5
CDR3aa: CASSPLGQRNNEQFF; CDR3nt: TGTGCCAGCAGCCCCCTTGGACAGAGAAACAATGAGCAGTTCTTC; d_gene: -; abundance: few; v_gene: TRBV7-2; j_gene: TRBJ2-1
CDR3aa: CASSPGLASDTQYF; CDR3nt: TGTGCCAGCAGCCCAGGGCTAGCATCGGATACGCAGTATTTT; d_gene: -; abundance: few; v_gene: TRBV11-2; j_gene: TRBJ2-3
CDR3aa: CASSQAKSGLEGATDTQYF; CDR3nt: TGCGCCAGCAGCCAAGCAAAGAGCGGTCTCGAAGGGGCCACAGATACGCAGTATTTT; d_gene: -; abundance: -; v_gene: TRBV4-3; j_gene: TRBJ2-3
CDR3aa: CATTGGGGETQYF; CDR3nt: TGTGCCACCACTGGGGGAGGAGGGGAGACCCAGTACTTC; d_gene: -; abundance: -; v_gene: TRBV12-3/TRBV12-4; j_gene: TRBJ2-5
CDR3aa: CASSYKLSLNTEAFF; CDR3nt: TGTGCCAGCAGTTACAAGTTAAGCTTGAACACTGAAGCTTTCTTT; d_gene: -; abundance: few; v_gene: TRBV6-5; j_gene: TRBJ1-1
CDR3aa: CASSEERGPYNEQFF; CDR3nt: TGTGCCAGCAGTGAAGAACGGGGCCCCTACAATGAGCAGTTCTTC; d_gene: -; abundance: -; v_gene: TRBV2; j_gene: TRBJ2-1
CDR3aa: CASRWGQDEAFF; CDR3nt: TGTGCCAGCAGGTGGGGGCAGGATGAAGCTTTCTTT; d_gene: -; abundance: -; v_gene: TRBV9; j_gene: TRBJ1-1
CDR3aa: CASSHNSGAAYEQYF; CDR3nt: TGTGCCAGCAGTCATAATAGCGGGGCAGCCTACGAGCAGTACTTC; d_gene: TRBD2; abundance: few; v_gene: TRBV6-1; j_gene: TRBJ2-7
CDR3aa: CASSGPKGTLSTDTQYF; CDR3nt: TGTGCCAGCAGCGGTCCGAAAGGGACCCTAAGCACAGATACGCAGTATTTT; d_gene: -; abundance: few; v_gene: TRBV9; j_gene: TRBJ2-3
CDR3aa: CASSQGGPWDRDSGANVLTF; CDR3nt: TGTGCCAGCAGCCAAGGAGGACCATGGGACAGGGACTCTGGGGCCAACGTCCTGACTTTC; d_gene: TRBD1; abundance: -; v_gene: TRBV3-1; j_gene: TRBJ2-6
CDR3aa: CASSFPNTGELFF; CDR3nt: TGTGCCAGCAGCTTCCCGAACACCGGGGAGCTGTTTTTT; d_gene: -; abundance: many; v_gene: TRBV7-9; j_gene: TRBJ2-2
CDR3aa: CASSWPGGNIQYF; CDR3nt: TGTGCCAGCAGCTGGCCAGGGGGGAACATTCAGTACTTC; d_gene: -; abundance: few; v_gene: TRBV12-3/TRBV12-4; j_gene: TRBJ2-4
CDR3aa: CSARRGETQYF; CDR3nt: TGCAGTGCTAGGAGAGGAGAGACCCAGTACTTC; d_gene: -; abundance: -; v_gene: TRBV20-1; j_gene: TRBJ2-5
CDR3aa: CASSLGVGQGYGYTF; CDR3nt: TGTGCCAGCAGCTTAGGGGTCGGGCAGGGTTATGGCTACACCTTC; d_gene: -; abundance: many; v_gene: TRBV7-2; j_gene: TRBJ1-2
CDR3aa: CASSVVDYRRGTEAFF; CDR3nt: TGTGCCAGCAGCGTAGTGGATTACAGGAGAGGCACTGAAGCTTTCTTT; d_gene: -; abundance: few; v_gene: TRBV9; j_gene: TRBJ1-1
CDR3aa: CATSRDPGGVYGYTF; CDR3nt: TGTGCCACCAGCAGAGATCCCGGCGGAGTCTATGGCTACACCTTC; d_gene: -; abundance: few; v_gene: TRBV15; j_gene: TRBJ1-2
CDR3aa: CASTLAGGKVYNEQFF; CDR3nt: TGTGCCAGCACCCTAGCAGGCGGGAAGGTCTACAATGAGCAGTTCTTC; d_gene: -; abundance: -; v_gene: TRBV11-2; j_gene: TRBJ2-1
CDR3aa: CASRGGSLSSTDTQYF; CDR3nt: TGTGCCAGCAGGGGGGGGTCCCTCTCTAGCACAGATACGCAGTATTTT; d_gene: TRBD2; abundance: -; v_gene: TRBV11-2; j_gene: TRBJ2-3
CDR3aa: CASRGGGSSYNEQFF; CDR3nt: TGTGCCAGCCGAGGAGGTGGGAGCTCCTACAATGAGCAGTTCTTC; d_gene: -; abundance: few; v_gene: TRBV6-2/TRBV6-3; j_gene: TRBJ2-1
CDR3aa: CASSLGQFGGTEAFF; CDR3nt: TGTGCCAGCAGCTTAGGCCAGTTCGGCGGCACTGAAGCTTTCTTT; d_gene: -; abundance: many; v_gene: TRBV7-9; j_gene: TRBJ1-1
CDR3aa: CSDRDRGGEAFF; CDR3nt: TGCAGCGATAGAGACAGGGGCGGTGAAGCTTTCTTT; d_gene: TRBD1; abundance: -; v_gene: TRBV29-1; j_gene: TRBJ1-1
CDR3aa: CSALGGFGEGSPLHF; CDR3nt: TGCAGTGCCCTCGGGGGGTTTGGGGAGGGGTCACCCCTCCACTTT; d_gene: -; abundance: few; v_gene: TRBV20-1; j_gene: TRBJ1-6
CDR3aa: CASMGDGHSPLHF; CDR3nt: TGTGCCAGCATGGGGGACGGGCATTCACCCCTCCACTTT; d_gene: -; abundance: -; v_gene: TRBV3-1; j_gene: TRBJ1-6
CDR3aa: CASSATPWRTDTQYF; CDR3nt: TGTGCCAGCAGCGCTACCCCCTGGCGCACAGATACGCAGTATTTT; d_gene: -; abundance: once; v_gene: TRBV9; j_gene: TRBJ2-3
CDR3aa: CASSLDVDGEQYF; CDR3nt: TGTGCCAGCAGTCTTGACGTCGACGGGGAGCAGTACTTC; d_gene: -; abundance: -; v_gene: TRBV6-6; j_gene: TRBJ2-7
CDR3aa: CASSSETSGRAAFYNEQFF; CDR3nt: TGTGCCAGCAGCTCCGAGACTAGCGGGAGGGCCGCGTTCTACAATGAGCAGTTCTTC; d_gene: TRBD2; abundance: few; v_gene: TRBV11-1; j_gene: TRBJ2-1
CDR3aa: CASSLQGPYEQYF; CDR3nt: TGTGCCAGCAGCCTACAGGGGCCCTACGAGCAGTACTTC; d_gene: TRBD1; abundance: few; v_gene: TRBV7-9; j_gene: TRBJ2-7
CDR3aa: CASSLRPTHADTQYF; CDR3nt: TGTGCCAGCAGCTTAAGGCCAACGCACGCAGATACGCAGTATTTT; d_gene: -; abundance: -; v_gene: TRBV7-2; j_gene: TRBJ2-3
CDR3aa: CASSERPRYGYTF; CDR3nt: TGTGCCAGCAGTGAACGGCCCCGCTATGGCTACACCTTC; d_gene: -; abundance: -; v_gene: TRBV2; j_gene: TRBJ1-2
CDR3aa: CASSYFPTGVRGEQYF; CDR3nt: TGTGCCAGCAGTTACTTCCCGACAGGGGTTAGAGGCGAGCAGTACTTC; d_gene: TRBD1; abundance: few; v_gene: TRBV6-5; j_gene: TRBJ2-7
CDR3aa: CASLGGNQPQHF; CDR3nt: TGTGCCAGCCTTGGGGGGAATCAGCCCCAGCATTTT; d_gene: -; abundance: few; v_gene: TRBV12-3/TRBV12-4; j_gene: TRBJ1-5
CDR3aa: CASMTGGITEAFF; CDR3nt: TGTGCCAGTATGACAGGGGGTATAACTGAAGCTTTCTTT; d_gene: TRBD1; abundance: few; v_gene: TRBV7-9; j_gene: TRBJ1-1
CDR3aa: CSAEGDRGGQPQHF; CDR3nt: TGCAGTGCTGAGGGGGACAGGGGAGGTCAGCCCCAGCATTTT; d_gene: TRBD1; abundance: -; v_gene: TRBV20-1; j_gene: TRBJ1-5
CDR3aa: CSVEWGSSYEQYF; CDR3nt: TGCAGCGTTGAATGGGGAAGCTCCTACGAGCAGTACTTC; d_gene: -; abundance: few; v_gene: TRBV29-1; j_gene: TRBJ2-7
CDR3aa: CASSQQPLSNIQYF; CDR3nt: TGCGCCAGCAGCCAACAACCTTTATCGAACATTCAGTACTTC; d_gene: -; abundance: few; v_gene: TRBV4-3; j_gene: TRBJ2-4
CDR3aa: CASSGSLNTEAFF; CDR3nt: TGCGCCAGCAGCGGCTCGTTGAACACTGAAGCTTTCTTT; d_gene: -; abundance: few; v_gene: TRBV5-1; j_gene: TRBJ1-1